This TCR beta chain was sequenced for a study of T cells after yellow fever vaccination. Findings and limits, study-wide: Post-booster repertoires again held most primary-vaccination clones (about 95% CD4, roughly 88% CD8).

TCRdb analysed the 5' RACE reads with MiXCR anew, one entry per CDR3 protein. The repertoire consists of roughly 250,000 distinct CDR3 sequences, with under 15% occurring once and the leading ten covering about 0.51%. V shed 3 bases, J shed 1 base, and the junction held 3 bases outside the gene matches. Looked up from germline, CDR1 is DFQATT and CDR2 is SNEGSKA (reference sequence). The CDR3 extends over 15 amino acids. This clonotype was seen a few times. Its antigen remains unknown. The source of this sequence is a man younger than 40 who received the YFV17D yellow fever vaccine. J is TRBJ2-1 and V is TRBV20-1; 10 bases are a match to TRBD2. The sample consisted of CD4+ T cells sorted from PBMCs, taken 45 days after the yellow fever booster vaccination. The CDR3 sequence is CSASFSGRSYNEQFF. In nucleotides, the CDR3 is TGCAGTGCTAGCTTTAGCGGGAGGTCCTACAATGAGCAGTTCTTC.